The clone carrying this T cell receptor (beta chain) was detected a few times. Its antigen remains unidentified. The sample comes from a study of CD4 T cells in relation to SARS-CoV-2 and coronaviruses. Background on the study: No peptide or an HIV-1 Nef peptide pool served as negative control. Overall study findings and caveats: The cross-reactivity analysis covered only spike protein, not other viral proteins. In around two thirds of donors, memory CD4+ clonotypes crossrecognized SARS-CoV-2 and at least one common cold coronavirus spike.

The V end was cut by 3 bases, the J end by 4 bases, with 1 base between. The length of the CDR3 is 10 residues. CDR1 and CDR2 (germline): SNHLY, FYNNEI. TCRdb's table, derived via immunoSEQ multiplex PCR, lists solely in-frame clones and lacks some. This sample has around 18,000 clones, with roughly 77% found just once. CD4+ T cells from unexposed donors were obtained before the COVID-19 pandemic (2011-2018). CD4+ T cells were isolated from the cells after 10 days of culture. The sample was CD4+ T cells from PBMCs, cultured in vitro. This receptor was obtained from a human donor in good health. The chain is built from TRBV2 and TRBJ2-7; D is unresolved. CDR3 in amino acids: CASSDYEQYF. The CDR3 region has the DNA TGTGCCAGCAGTGATTACGAGCAGTACTTC.